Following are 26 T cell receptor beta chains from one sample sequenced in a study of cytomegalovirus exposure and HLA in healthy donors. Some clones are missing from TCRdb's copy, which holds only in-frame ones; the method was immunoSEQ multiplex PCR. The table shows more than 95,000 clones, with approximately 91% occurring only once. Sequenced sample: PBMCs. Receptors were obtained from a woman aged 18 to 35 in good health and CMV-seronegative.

CDR3 amino acids: CAWGTGRSYEQYF. In nucleotides, the CDR3 is TGTGCCTGGGGGACAGGGCGATCCTACGAGCAGTACTTC. V usage is TRBV30 and J usage is TRBJ2-7, with 9 bases matching TRBD1. Germline CDR1 GTSNPN, CDR2 SVGIG (reference sequence). The V segment lost 5 bases and the J segment 1 base; nucleotides outside the gene matches: 3. The CDR3 is 13 residues long.

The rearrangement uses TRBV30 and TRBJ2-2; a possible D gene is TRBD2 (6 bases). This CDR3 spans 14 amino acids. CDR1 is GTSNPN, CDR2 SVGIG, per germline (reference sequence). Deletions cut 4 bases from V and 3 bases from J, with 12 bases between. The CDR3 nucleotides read TGTGCCTGGACGGAGGGTTGGTACACCGGGGAGCTGTTTTTT. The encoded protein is CAWTEGWYTGELFF.

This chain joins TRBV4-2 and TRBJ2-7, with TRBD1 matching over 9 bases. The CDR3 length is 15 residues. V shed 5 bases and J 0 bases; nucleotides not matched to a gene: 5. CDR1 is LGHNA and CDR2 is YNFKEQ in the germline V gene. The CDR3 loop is CASSYMDRGSYEQYF. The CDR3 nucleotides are TGTGCCAGCAGCTATATGGACAGGGGCTCCTACGAGCAGTACTTC.

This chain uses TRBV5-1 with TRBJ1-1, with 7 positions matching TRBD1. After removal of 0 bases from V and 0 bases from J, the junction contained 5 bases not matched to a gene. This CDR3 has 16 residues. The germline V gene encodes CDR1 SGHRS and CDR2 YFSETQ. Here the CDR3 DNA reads TGCGCCAGCAGCTTGGACAGGGGCACCATGAACACTGAAGCTTTCTTT. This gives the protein CASSLDRGTMNTEAFF. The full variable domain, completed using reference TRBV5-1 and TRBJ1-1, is KAGVTQTPRYLIKTRGQQVTLSCSPISGHRSVSWYQQTPGQGLQFLFEYFSETQRNKGNFPGRFSGRQFSNSRSEMNVSTLELGDSALYLCASSLDRGTMNTEAFFGQGTRLTVV.

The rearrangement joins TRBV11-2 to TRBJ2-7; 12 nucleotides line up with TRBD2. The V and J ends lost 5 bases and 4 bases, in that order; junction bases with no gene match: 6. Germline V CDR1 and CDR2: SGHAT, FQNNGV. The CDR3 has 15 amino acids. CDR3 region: CASSEPGLAGYEQYF. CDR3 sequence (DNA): TGTGCCAGCAGCGAGCCCGGACTAGCGGGATACGAGCAGTACTTC. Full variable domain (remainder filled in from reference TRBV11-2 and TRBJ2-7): EAGVAQSPRYKIIEKRQSVAFWCNPISGHATLYWYQQILGQGPKLLIQFQNNGVVDDSQLPKDRFSAERLKGVDSTLKIQPAKLEDSAVYLCASSEPGLAGYEQYFGPGTRLTVT.

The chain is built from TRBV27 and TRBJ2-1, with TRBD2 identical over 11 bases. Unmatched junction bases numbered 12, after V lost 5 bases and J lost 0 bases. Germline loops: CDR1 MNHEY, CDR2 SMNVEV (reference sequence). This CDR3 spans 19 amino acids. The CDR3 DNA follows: TGTGCCAGCAGTCCCTTCGGGACTAGCGGACTTAGCTCCTACAATGAGCAGTTCTTC. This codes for CASSPFGTSGLSSYNEQFF.

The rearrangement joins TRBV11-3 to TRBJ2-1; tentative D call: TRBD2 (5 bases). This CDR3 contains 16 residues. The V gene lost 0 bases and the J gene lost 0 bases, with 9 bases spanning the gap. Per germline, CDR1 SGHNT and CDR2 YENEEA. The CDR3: CASSLDVGSSYNEQFF. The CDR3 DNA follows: TGTGCCAGCAGCTTAGATGTGGGGAGCTCCTACAATGAGCAGTTCTTC.

CDR3 DNA sequence: TGTGCCAGCAGACCCATCCAGCTTAGCGGGAGGGGGACAGATACGCAGTATTTT. Translating gives CASRPIQLSGRGTDTQYF. The rearrangement uses TRBV27 and TRBJ2-3, with 11 bases identical to TRBD2. The germline V gene has CDR1 MNHEY and CDR2 SMNVEV (reference sequence). The CDR3 loop spans 18 amino acids. The V segment lost 6 bases and the J segment 3 bases; nucleotides outside the gene matches: 14.

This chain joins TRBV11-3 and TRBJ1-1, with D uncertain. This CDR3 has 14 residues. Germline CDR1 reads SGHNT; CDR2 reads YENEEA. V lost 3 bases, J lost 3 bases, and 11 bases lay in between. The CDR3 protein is CASSFRGMDTEAFF. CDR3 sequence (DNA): TGTGCCAGCAGCTTTCGGGGAATGGACACTGAAGCTTTCTTT.

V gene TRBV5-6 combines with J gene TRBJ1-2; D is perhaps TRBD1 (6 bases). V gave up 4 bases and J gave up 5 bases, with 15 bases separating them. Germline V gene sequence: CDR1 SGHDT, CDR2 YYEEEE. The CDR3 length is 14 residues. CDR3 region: CASSPKGQSYGYTF. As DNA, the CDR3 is TGTGCCAGCAGCCCTAAAGGACAGTCTTATGGCTACACCTTC.

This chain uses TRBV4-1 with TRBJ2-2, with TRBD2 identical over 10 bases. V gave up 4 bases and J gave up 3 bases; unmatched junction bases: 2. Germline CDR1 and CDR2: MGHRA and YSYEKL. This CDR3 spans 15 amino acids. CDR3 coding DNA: TGCGCCAGCAGCCCTCTAGCGGGGGACACCGGGGAGCTGTTTTTT. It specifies CASSPLAGDTGELFF.

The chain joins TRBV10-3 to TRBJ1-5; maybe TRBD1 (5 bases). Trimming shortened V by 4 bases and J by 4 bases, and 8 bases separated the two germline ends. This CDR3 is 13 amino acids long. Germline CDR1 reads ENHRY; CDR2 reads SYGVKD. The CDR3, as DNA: TGTGCCATCAGTGCCGCAGGGAATCAGCCCCAGCATTTT. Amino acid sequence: CAISAAGNQPQHF.

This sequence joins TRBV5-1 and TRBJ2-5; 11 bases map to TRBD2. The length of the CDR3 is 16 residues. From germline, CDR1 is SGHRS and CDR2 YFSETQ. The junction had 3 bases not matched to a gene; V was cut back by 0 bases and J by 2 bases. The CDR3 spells CASSLATSGTQETQYF. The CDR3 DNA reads TGCGCCAGCAGCTTGGCGACTAGCGGGACGCAAGAGACCCAGTACTTC.

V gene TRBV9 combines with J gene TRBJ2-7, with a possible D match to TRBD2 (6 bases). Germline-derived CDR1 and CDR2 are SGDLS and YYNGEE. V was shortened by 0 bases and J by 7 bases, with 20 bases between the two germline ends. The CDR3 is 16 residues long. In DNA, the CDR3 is TGTGCCAGCAGCGTAGGGGGGACGGCGGGATCTGGGGAGCAGTACTTC. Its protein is CASSVGGTAGSGEQYF.

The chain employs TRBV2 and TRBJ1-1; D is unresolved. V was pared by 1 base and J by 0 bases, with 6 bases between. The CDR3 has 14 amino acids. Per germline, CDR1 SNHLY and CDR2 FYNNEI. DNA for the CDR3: TGTGCCAGCAGTGAAGGCAGAATGAACACTGAAGCTTTCTTT. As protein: CASSEGRMNTEAFF.

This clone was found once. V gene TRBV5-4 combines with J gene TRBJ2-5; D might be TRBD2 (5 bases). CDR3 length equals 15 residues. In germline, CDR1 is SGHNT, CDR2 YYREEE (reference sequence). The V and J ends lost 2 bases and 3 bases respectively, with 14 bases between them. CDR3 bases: TGTGCCAGCAGCTTACGAGCGGAGCAAAAAGAGACCCAGTACTTC. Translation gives CASSLRAEQKETQYF. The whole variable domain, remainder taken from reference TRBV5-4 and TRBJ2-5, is ETGVTQSPTHLIKTRGQQVTLRCSSQSGHNTVSWYQQALGQGPQFIFQYYREEENGRGNFPPRFSGLQFPNYSSELNVNALELDDSALYLCASSLRAEQKETQYFGPGTRLLVL.

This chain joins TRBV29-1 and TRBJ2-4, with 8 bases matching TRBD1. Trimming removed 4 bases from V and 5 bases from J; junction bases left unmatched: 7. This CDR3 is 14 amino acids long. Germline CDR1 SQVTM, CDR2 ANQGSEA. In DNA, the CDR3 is TGCAGCGTTGTTGGGCAGGGGGCCGAAAACATTCAGTACTTC. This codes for CSVVGQGAENIQYF.

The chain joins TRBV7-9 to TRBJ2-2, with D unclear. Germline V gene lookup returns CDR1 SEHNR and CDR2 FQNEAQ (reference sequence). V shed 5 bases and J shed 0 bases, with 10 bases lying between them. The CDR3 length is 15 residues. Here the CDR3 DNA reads TGTGCCAGCAGCCTTGGCCCAGCGAACACCGGGGAGCTGTTTTTT. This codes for CASSLGPANTGELFF.

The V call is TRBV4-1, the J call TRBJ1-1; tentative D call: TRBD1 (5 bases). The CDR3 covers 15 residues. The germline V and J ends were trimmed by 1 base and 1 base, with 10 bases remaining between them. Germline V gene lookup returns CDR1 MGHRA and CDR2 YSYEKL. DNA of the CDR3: TGCGCCAGCAGCCAAGGAGGGGACTGGAACACTGAAGCTTTCTTT. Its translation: CASSQGGDWNTEAFF.

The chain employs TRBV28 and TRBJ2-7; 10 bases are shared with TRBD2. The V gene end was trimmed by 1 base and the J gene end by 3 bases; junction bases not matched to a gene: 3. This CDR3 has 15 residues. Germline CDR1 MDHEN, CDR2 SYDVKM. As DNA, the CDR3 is TGTGCCAGCAGTTTATCGGGACTAGCGAACTACGAGCAGTACTTC. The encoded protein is CASSLSGLANYEQYF.

The CDR3 bases are TGTGCCCAAGGGAGGGATTCCTACGAGCAGTACTTC. Residues: CAQGRDSYEQYF. The J gene is TRBJ2-7, the V gene TRBV6-1; the match to TRBD2 covers 7 bases. Trimming at V came to 11 bases and at J to 1 base, leaving 5 bases not matched to a gene. This CDR3 has 12 residues. Germline CDR1 MNHNS, CDR2 SASEGT.

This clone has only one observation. CDR3 bases: TGCGCCAGCGGACGACTAATGGGAACAGATACGCAGTATTTT. This gives the protein CASGRLMGTDTQYF. V and J are TRBV10-2 and TRBJ2-3, with a tentative D call TRBD2 (5 bases). Germline V CDR1 and CDR2: WSHSY, SAAADI. This CDR3 comprises 14 residues. Trimming took 8 bases from V and 3 from J, leaving 15 bases between them.

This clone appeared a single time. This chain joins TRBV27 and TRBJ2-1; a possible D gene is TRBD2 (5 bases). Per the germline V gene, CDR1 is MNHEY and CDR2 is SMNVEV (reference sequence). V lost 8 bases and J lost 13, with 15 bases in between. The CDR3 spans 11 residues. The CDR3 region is CASHNGESQFF. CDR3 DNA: TGTGCCAGCCACAACGGGGAGTCACAGTTCTTC.

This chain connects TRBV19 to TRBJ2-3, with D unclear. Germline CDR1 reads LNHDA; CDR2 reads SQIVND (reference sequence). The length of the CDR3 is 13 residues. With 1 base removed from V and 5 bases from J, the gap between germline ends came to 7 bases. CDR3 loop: CASSIVRLDTQYF. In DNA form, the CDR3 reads TGTGCCAGTAGTATAGTCCGACTAGATACGCAGTATTTT.

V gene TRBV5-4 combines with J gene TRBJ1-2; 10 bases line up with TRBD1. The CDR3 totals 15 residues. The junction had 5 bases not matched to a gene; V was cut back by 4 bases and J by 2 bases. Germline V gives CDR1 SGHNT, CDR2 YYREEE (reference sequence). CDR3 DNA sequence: TGTGCCAGCAGCCCGACAGGGGGCATGAACTATGGCTACACCTTC. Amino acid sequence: CASSPTGGMNYGYTF.

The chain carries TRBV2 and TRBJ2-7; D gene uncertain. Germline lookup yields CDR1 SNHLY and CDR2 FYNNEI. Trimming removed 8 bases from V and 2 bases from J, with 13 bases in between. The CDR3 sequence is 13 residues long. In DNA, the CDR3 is TGTGCCAGCTACTCTACTCTTCCCTACGAGCAGTACTTC. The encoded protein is CASYSTLPYEQYF.